Listed below are T cell receptor beta chains from one sample, sequenced in a study of tumor and adjacent non-tumor tissue in lung cancer. MiXCR, run by TCRdb on the multiplex PCR reads, gives a single entry per CDR3 protein. In the table there are 75,000 to 95,000 distinct CDR3 sequences, approximately 73% of which are singletons. The sample taken for sequencing was distant non-tumor lung tissue. Every receptor here comes from a woman aged 45-59 years with non-small cell lung cancer. CDR3s include the opening cysteine and the closing phenylalanine or tryptophan. D genes are given only for firm matches. The size field is filled for only some rows; it gives once, few, many or a size class.

V gene,J gene,D gene,clone size,CDR3 DNA,CDR3 protein
TRBV4-1,TRBJ1-2,-,-,TGCGCCAGTAGCCAGGTGAGGGACCGTGGCTACACCTTC,CASSQVRDRGYTF
TRBV4-1,TRBJ2-7,TRBD1,-,TGCGCCAGCAGCCAAGCGTACACAACAGGGGGCGGCTATGAGCAGTACTTC,CASSQAYTTGGGYEQYF
TRBV6-5,TRBJ2-2,-,-,TGTGCCAGCGGTCACGGGTCCCTAGGCAACACCTGGGAGCTGTTTTTT,CASGHGSLGNTWELFF
TRBV29-1,TRBJ2-2,-,-,TGCAGTGTTGGAGATTTCACCGGGGGGCTGTTTTTT,CSVGDFTGGLFF
TRBV6-6,TRBJ2-1,-,-,TGTGCCACCAGTTACTCCCATGGAGATGAACAGTTCTTC,CATSYSHGDEQFF
TRBV7-6,TRBJ2-7,TRBD2,once,TGTGCCAGCAGCCAGAGGGAGGGGTCGAGCTCCTACGAGCAGTACTTC,CASSQREGSSSYEQYF
TRBV12-3/TRBV12-4,TRBJ2-7,-,-,-,CASILGGILTSAAYEQYF
TRBV5-4,TRBJ2-1,-,-,TGTGCCAGTAGCTCTTCAGCGGGCAATGAGCAGTTCTTC,CASSSSAGNEQFF
TRBV15,TRBJ2-5,TRBD2,few,TGTGCCACTAGCACCTTGGGAGCGGGAGTAGAGACCCAGTACTTC,CATSTLGAGVETQYF
TRBV7-9,TRBJ2-2,TRBD1,-,TGTGCCAACTGCATGGGACAGGACACCGGGGAGCTGTTTTTT,CANCMGQDTGELFF
TRBV12-3/TRBV12-4,TRBJ2-3,TRBD2,many,TGTGCCAGCAGCCTGACTATAGCGGGAGCCTACACAGATACGCAGTATTTT,CASSLTIAGAYTDTQYF
TRBV6-5,TRBJ2-7,-,once,TGTGCCAGCAGTAAGCCCGGGAGACCACCTTACGAGCAGTACTTC,CASSKPGRPPYEQYF
TRBV12-3/TRBV12-4,TRBJ2-1,TRBD2,-,TGTGCCAGCAATTTTGTCGGAACTAGCGGCGTGTACATTGAGCAGTTCTTC,CASNFVGTSGVYIEQFF
TRBV29-1,TRBJ1-1,-,few,TGCAGCGTTGTCAGGAACACCGAAGCTCTCTTT,CSVVRNTEALF
TRBV6-6,TRBJ2-7,TRBD1,-,TGTGCTAGCAACCTATCGGGACAGGGATACGAGCAGTACTTC,CASNLSGQGYEQYF